The rows below give T cell receptor beta chains drawn from one sample of a study of T cells in Graves' hyperthyroidism and ophthalmopathy. TCRdb reprocessed the multiplex PCR reads via MiXCR and lists one record per CDR3 protein. The table has 350,000 or so distinct CDR3 sequences, about 18% seen once; the top ten hold around a third. The sequencing input was blood. All receptors derive from a woman under 40 with Graves' hyperthyroidism that later progressed to Graves' ophthalmopathy. The CDR3 runs from the conserved cysteine through the conserved F or W. D genes are given only for firm matches. Not all rows give a size; the values are once, few, many and, for expanded clones, a class.

DNA,CDR3,size,V,J,D
TGTGCCAGCAGCCCCCTGAGCGCGGAGATGTCTAATGAAAAACTGTTTTTT,CASSPLSAEMSNEKLFF,NA,TRBV9,TRBJ1-4,NA
TGTGCCAGCAGTTACCCTATACCTAGCAGCTACAATGAGCAGTTCTTC,CASSYPIPSSYNEQFF,many,TRBV6-2/TRBV6-3,TRBJ2-1,NA
TGTGCCAGCTCACCGGCGGACGATCAGCCCCAGCATTTT,CASSPADDQPQHF,many,TRBV18,TRBJ1-5,NA
TGTGCCAGCAGCTTAGTGCATCCTTTTAACACTGAAGCTTTCTTT,CASSLVHPFNTEAFF,many,TRBV7-9,TRBJ1-1,NA
TGTGCCAGCAGGGGACAGGGTGTGAGCAATCAGCCCCAGCATTTT,CASRGQGVSNQPQHF,many,TRBV6-2/TRBV6-3,TRBJ1-5,TRBD1
TGCGCCAGCAGCCAGGTCGGGGATAGCAATCAGCCCCAGCATTTT,CASSQVGDSNQPQHF,few,TRBV4-1,TRBJ1-5,NA
TGTGCCAGCAGCAGTCATGAAGGTGCTGAGGGCGATACGCAGTATTTT,CASSSHEGAEGDTQYF,NA,TRBV5-5,TRBJ2-3,NA
TGTGCCAGCAGCCAGGGGACAGGGAACAATCAGCCCCAGCATTTT,CASSQGTGNNQPQHF,many,TRBV3-1,TRBJ1-5,TRBD1
TGTGCCAGCAGCCAAGATGGGGCTAGCGGGGTGTACGAGCAGTACTTC,CASSQDGASGVYEQYF,NA,TRBV3-1,TRBJ2-7,TRBD2
TGTGCCAGCAGTCCCTCGAACACCAATGAGCAGTTCTTC,CASSPSNTNEQFF,few,TRBV6-2/TRBV6-3,TRBJ2-1,NA
TGTGCCAGCAGTCCCCGAGCAGCCAACTATGGCTACACCTTC,CASSPRAANYGYTF,many,TRBV28,TRBJ1-2,NA
TGTGCCAGCAGCCATGGGACAGGAATAAATAGGCAGCCCCAGCATTTT,CASSHGTGINRQPQHF,many,TRBV3-1,TRBJ1-5,TRBD1
TGTGCCAGCAGCATCAGGGCCGCCGGGACTAGCGACTACAATGAGCAGTTCTTC,CASSIRAAGTSDYNEQFF,many,TRBV11-2,TRBJ2-1,TRBD2
TGTGCCAGCAGAGAAGAGGGAATTTACTATGGCTACACCTTC,CASREEGIYYGYTF,many,TRBV6-1,TRBJ1-2,NA
TGTGCCAGCAGAGGACCCGAAACAGATACGCAGTATTTT,CASRGPETDTQYF,many,TRBV6-1,TRBJ2-3,NA